This paragraph covers one TCR beta chain sequence. What it binds is unknown. The entry originates in a study of somatic mutations in cytotoxic T cells in rheumatoid arthritis. Across the whole study: Patient blood (30 ml EDTA) was drawn right after diagnosis, before any treatment. Certain T-cell populations stained with V beta antibodies were FACS-sorted to nearly 100% purity, and V beta1+ cells were TCRB-sequenced. Findings and caveats of the study: Patients with rheumatoid arthritis did not differ significantly from age-matched healthy controls in CD8+ T-cell clonality.

The protocol was immunoSEQ multiplex PCR, while the TCRdb copy is restricted to in-frame clones and leaves out a portion. The sample contains about 23,000 clones, 80% to 90% of which appear only once. This TCR was sampled from an adult with rheumatoid arthritis. Sequenced sample: CD8+ T cells sorted from blood.

CDR3 amino acids: CASSLSPGLAGGPVGELFF. CDR3 sequence (DNA): TGTGCCAGCAGCTTATCCCCGGGACTAGCGGGGGGGCCCGTCGGGGAGCTGTTTTTT. V gene TRBV7-9 combines with J gene TRBJ2-2; the match to TRBD2 covers 16 bases. CDR3 size: 19 residues. The germline CDR1 and CDR2 sequences are SEHNR and FQNEAQ (reference sequence). V lost 2 bases, J lost 7 bases, and 10 bases stayed unmatched.